This T cell receptor (beta chain) was observed in a study of cytomegalovirus exposure and HLA in healthy donors (dated by TCRdb to the late 2010s). Study-level background: In an earlier analysis of fewer than 750 of the donors, 250 to 350 Gb of sequence data and roughly 100 million unique TCR beta sequences from some 170 million T cells were reported. An early release that covered about 600 HLA-typed donors contained approximately 300 gigabases of sequencing data and tens of millions of unique TCR sequences. Among the roughly 400 genotyped donors, around 81% belonged to the genetic ancestry cluster associated with self-reported Caucasian donors. The aim of the study was to test whether cataloging public T cell receptors could identify signatures of past pathogen exposure. The T cell repertoires of around 730 subjects were profiled by immunosequencing and related to cytomegalovirus serostatus. Along with the roughly 610-subject first cohort, a separate validation cohort of roughly 110 different subjects was used. High-throughput TCR immunosequencing, statistical association of individual TCRs with disease status, and machine learning were combined to predict cytomegalovirus infection status. A later analysis re-analyzed previously published TCR beta repertoires from 650 to 800 donors and added high-resolution HLA genotyping to study TCR occurrence patterns. Rather than drawing on any new phenotypic data, the later analysis identified candidate immune exposures from TCR beta sequences and the way those sequences occurred across donors. In an earlier analysis of 587 of the donors, high-throughput TCR beta sequencing was used to judge whether each TCR beta V gene segment behaved as functional or pseudogenic. Donor age, sex, ethnicity and CMV serostatus were compiled together with the repertoire data. Genome-wide SNP genotypes for about 60% of the roughly 670 donors were used in a later genetic analysis, which treated that subset as a discovery cohort. Every repertoire in the discovery cohort had been generated on one and the same sequencing platform. HLA typing covered class I and class II loci at four-digit resolution. Typing coverage varied by locus: about 620-630 donors for A, B, C, DRB1 and DQB1; approximately 500 for DQA1; approximately 570 for DPA1; 450 to 480 for DPB1. Because of strong linkage in the cohort, four to six DR-DQ haplotypes were treated as single units for association and clustering. Across 300 to 500 genotyped donors of the cohort, an average of about 200,000 unique TCR beta nucleotide sequences per donor were sequenced, and 15% to 20% of those sequences were non-productive.

The study at large found these results: A later analysis found that HLA-associated TCR beta chains were more clonally expanded and had lower generation probabilities than equally common non-associated chains. The 87-base-pair reads could not distinguish some IMGT-functional V segments, including TRBV6-2 and TRBV6-3, so those segments were excluded. Cytomegalovirus status was reported to be diagnosed by the classifier with high specificity and sensitivity in both the original and validation cohorts. The authors suggested that the approach could potentially be extended to other disease states and immunological phenotypes. A later analysis associated 17,000 or so TCR beta sequences with specific HLA alleles at a false discovery rate of 0.05. A later genetic analysis reported fewer N-insertions in productive TCRs among donors in an Asian-associated ancestry cluster than the roughly 700-donor mean. Most TCR sequences were seen in very few donors, while some public TCRs were found in many individuals. The only immune exposure information available for the cohort was CMV serostatus. The study listed 164 TCR beta chains as associated with cytomegalovirus. HLA typing was unavailable for some donors at each locus, so association tests used only the typed subset. A further reported finding was that TCR beta sequences accurately predicted the HLA-A and HLA-B alleles for most subjects in the first cohort. The presence/absence analyses assumed that sequencing depth was roughly uniform across donors, and that assumption may not be true. A few of the identified cytomegalovirus-associated TCR beta chains were confirmed in vitro to be specific for cytomegalovirus antigens. Broadly in line with IMGT annotations, most TCR beta V segments showed up in productive rearrangements about 90% or about 30% of the time in an earlier analysis of approximately 640 of the donors. The cohort was sequenced for TCR beta chains only, and without alpha or paired-chain data the features that could be detected were limited. A cluster of highly shared sequence variants was judged likely to be a technical artifact of the sequencing pipeline. Over 15 rarely observed V segments, including chromosome 9 orphons, were excluded from the earlier analysis of almost 600 of the donors because counts were too low. According to a later analysis, most CMV-associated TCR beta chains appeared to be HLA-restricted, and the HLA associations seemed to be driven largely by CMV exposure. When HLA alleles, especially DR and DQ, strongly co-occurred, attributing TCR associations to individual alleles was difficult. In a later genetic analysis, a missense DCLRE1C variant was associated with V-gene and J-gene trimming of TCR beta chains, and the association was replicated in an independent cohort. Correlated functional status among segregating V segments might reflect linkage disequilibrium, but an unknown experimental factor could not be ruled out. A later analysis found that TCR association rates varied across HLA loci, with DRB1 alleles showing the most associated TCRs and HLA-C alleles the fewest. A later analysis reported that several top co-occurrence clusters appeared linked to parvovirus B19, influenza, CMV and Epstein-Barr virus.

The cohort was made up of 500 to 800 healthy bone marrow donors. All cohort members were sampled while nominally healthy, although unrecorded immune exposures were likely present. The donor tested CMV seronegative and was one of the 352 seronegative cohort members. Each donor provided a peripheral blood sample, and peripheral blood mononuclear cells were used for TCR beta sequencing. The Qiagen DNeasy Blood Extraction Kit was used to extract genomic DNA from the blood cell samples. This clone was seen just once. There is no known antigen for this receptor. Nothing much larger sits one base from this clone, and base qualities are not available. Library creation used the immunoSEQ multiplex PCR assay. For the multiplex PCR, a mixture combining 60 forward primers for TCR Vbeta segments and 13 reverse primers for TCR Jbeta segments was used. The CDR3 region of rearranged TCR beta genes was amplified from genomic DNA with a multiplex PCR assay. Amplified TCR beta libraries were sequenced as 87-base-pair reads on the Illumina HiSeq System. The study's own analysis went as follows. In a later analysis, 70 million to 95 million unique TCR beta chains were counted across the 666 repertoires, and approximately 11 million of these chains were shared by at least two donors. Raw reads were error-corrected and collapsed into unique sequences with a nearest-neighbor algorithm that merged closely related sequences to remove PCR and sequencing errors. V, D and J gene segments were assigned by aligning CDR3 sequences to IMGT reference sequences. Each retained sequence needed at least a six-nucleotide match to both a V gene segment and a J gene segment. Rearrangements were classified as productive when the CDR3 lacked stop codons and remained in frame with V and J, and all other rearrangements were classified as non-productive. CDR3 was defined according to IMGT convention as the region running from the second conserved V-encoded cysteine to the conserved J-encoded phenylalanine. In an earlier analysis of just under 600 of the donors, sequences lacking an unambiguous match to a single V gene segment were excluded. In an earlier analysis of around 600 of the donors, V segments were called functional above 56.7% productive rearrangements and were called segregating when the between-donor standard deviation exceeded 5%. A statistical classification framework was built to diagnose cytomegalovirus status from the catalog of TCR beta chain sequences. In a later analysis, V and J genes were assigned by comparing TCR nucleotide sequences against IMGT/GENE-DB human TR gene sequences. A later analysis assigned CDR3 sequences and most-parsimonious VDJ recombination scenarios with the TCRdist pipeline. In a later analysis, every TCR beta chain was defined by the combination of its CDR3 amino acid sequence and its V-gene family, and reads without a unique V-gene family were dropped. In a later analysis, approximately 590 highly shared, low-generation-probability nucleotide sequences were removed to address suspected cross-contamination and a sequencing artifact. In a later analysis, a clonal expansion index for each public chain was calculated from normalized within-repertoire ranks of inferred template counts. A later analysis computed generation probabilities with a VDJ recombination model fitted to out-of-frame rearrangements, and checked the results against IGoR. Hypergeometric tests were used in a later analysis to score TCR-TCR, TCR-HLA and TCR-CMV co-occurrence, with a repertoire-size bias correction applied to the TCR pairs. False discovery rates were estimated in a later analysis by permuting HLA or CMV assignments 20 times. In a later analysis, co-occurring TCRs were grouped with DBSCAN, and TCRdist sequence similarity was added when clustering was performed within HLA-allele-positive subsets. Repertoires with fewer than 30,000 or more than 120,000 public chains, plus five repertoires with anomalous nucleotide sharing, were excluded from co-occurrence clustering. Here the immuneACCESS table is served through TCRdb, limited to in-frame sequences with V and J called. Missing clones are a known gap in these copies; in checked studies unresolved V genes cover under half, and the rest lacks a known reason. V and J calls plus clone size are reproduced from that table; the DNA served to infer D and trimming. This sample comprises 150,000 to 200,000 clones, around 83% of them detected only once. 1.5% to 2% of the sample goes to the ten largest clones.

Inclusive of the bounding cysteine and phenylalanine, the CDR3 is 15 residues long. The DNA shown is the 45-base CDR3, in frame from base 1. Trimming leaves V shorter by 4 bases and J shorter by 5 bases, with the junction holding 7 bases beyond the gene matches. The CDR1 and CDR2 encoded by the germline V gene are SGHRS and YFSETQ. The receptor's source is a man aged 50 to 59 in good health and CMV-seronegative. Sequenced sample: PBMCs. The V and J genes are TRBV5-1 and TRBJ2-1; TRBD1 matches 9 bases in the middle. The nucleotides are TGCGCCAGCAGCCCCGGGACAGGGCTAGACAATGAGCAGTTCTTC. Its protein product is CASSPGTGLDNEQFF.